This TCR beta chain derives from a study of graft-versus-host responses after intestinal transplantation. The wider study: Recipients obtained multivisceral, liver-intestinal, or isolated intestinal transplants.

TCRdb's copy holds only in-frame clones and misses some; the assay was immunoSEQ multiplex PCR. The data show about 9,700 clones, with roughly 38% seen just once and less than 15% held by the top ten. The V end lost 8 bases, the J end lost 7 bases, and 18 bases lay between the germline ends. CDR1 is LNHDA and CDR2 is SQIVND in the germline V gene (reference sequence). The CDR3 runs to 14 residues. This clone appeared a few times. Each mixed lymphocyte reaction held some 200,000 CFSE-labeled responders and some 200,000 irradiated violet-dye-labeled stimulators. CFSE-low proliferating responders, CD3+CD4+ and CD3+CD8+, were sorted post-reaction.

The rearrangement uses TRBV19 and TRBJ1-5, with a weak D call TRBD1 (5 bases). The specimen was alloreactive CD8+ T cells from a mixed lymphocyte reaction culture, collected before intestinal transplant. Sample subset: CFSE-low proliferating T cells sorted from roughly six-day pre-transplant mixed lymphocyte reaction (GvH or HvG direction). The source of this sequence is a human patient who received an intestinal transplant. The CDR3 region is CASESGTGVQPQHF. CDR3 bases: TGTGCCAGTGAGTCCGGGACTGGGGTCCAGCCCCAGCATTTT. The whole variable domain, remainder taken from reference TRBV19 and TRBJ1-5, is DGGITQSPKYLFRKEGQNVTLSCEQNLNHDAMYWYRQDPGQGLRLIYYSQIVNDFQKGDIAEGYSVSREKKESFPLTVTSAQKNPTAFYLCASESGTGVQPQHFGDGTRLSIL.